This TCR beta chain derives from a study of T cell changes during pregnancy in multiple sclerosis. CDR3 size: 15 residues. The trim removed 6 bases at V and 1 base at J, leaving 5 bases unmatched. Per the germline V gene, CDR1 is SNHLY and CDR2 is FYNNEI. Only in-frame clones appear in the TCRdb table, and some are missing; sequencing was by immunoSEQ multiplex PCR. The data show 90,000 to 95,000 clones, over 85% seen once. This clone has only one observation. The chain is built from TRBV2 and TRBJ1-5, with 8 bases matching TRBD1. The source is a female donor with multiple sclerosis, enrolled in a pregnancy study. The source was peripheral blood, collected in the first trimester of pregnancy. CDR3 residues: CASRLQGGSNQPQHF. As DNA, the CDR3 is TGTGCCAGCAGGTTACAGGGGGGAAGCAATCAGCCCCAGCATTTT.